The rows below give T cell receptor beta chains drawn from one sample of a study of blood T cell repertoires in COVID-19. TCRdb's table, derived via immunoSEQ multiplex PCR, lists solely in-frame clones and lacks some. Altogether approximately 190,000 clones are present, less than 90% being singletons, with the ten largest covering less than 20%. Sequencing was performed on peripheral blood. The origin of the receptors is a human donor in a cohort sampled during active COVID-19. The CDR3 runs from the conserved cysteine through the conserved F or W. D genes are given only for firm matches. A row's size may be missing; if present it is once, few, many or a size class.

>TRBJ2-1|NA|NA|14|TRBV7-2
CASSLADSDNEQFF
TGTGCCAGCAGCTTAGCCGACTCCGACAATGAGCAGTTCTTC
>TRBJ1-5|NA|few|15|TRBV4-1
CASSLKVGEVQPQHF
TGCGCCAGCAGCCTTAAGGTAGGGGAAGTTCAGCCCCAGCATTTT
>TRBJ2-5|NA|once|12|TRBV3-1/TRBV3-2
CASTAARETQYF
TGTGCCAGCACCGCCGCGAGGGAGACCCAGTACTTC
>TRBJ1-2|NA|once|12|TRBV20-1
CSASQGSAGYTF
TGCAGTGCTAGTCAGGGTTCGGCTGGCTACACCTTC
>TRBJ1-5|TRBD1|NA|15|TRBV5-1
CASSPGQGFDQPQHF
TGCGCCAGCAGCCCTGGACAGGGGTTTGATCAGCCCCAGCATTTT
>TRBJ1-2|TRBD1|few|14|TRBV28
CASSYRGLSYGYTF
TGTGCCAGCAGTTACAGGGGGCTCAGCTATGGCTACACCTTC
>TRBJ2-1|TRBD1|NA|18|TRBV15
CATSRDPPDRGRYNEQFF
TGTGCCACCAGCAGAGATCCCCCGGACAGGGGCCGCTACAATGAGCAGTTCTTC
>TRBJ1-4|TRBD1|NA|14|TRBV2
CATLQGQGLEKLFF
TGTGCCACCCTACAAGGACAGGGTCTAGAAAAACTGTTTTTT
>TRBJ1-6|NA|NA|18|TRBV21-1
CASRRTGTNSKYNSPLHF
TGTGCCAGCAGGAGGACAGGGACGAATTCTAAATATAATTCACCCCTCCACTTT
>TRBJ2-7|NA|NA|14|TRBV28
CASSLSGPSYEQYF
TGTGCCAGCAGTCTGTCAGGCCCTTCCTACGAGCAGTACTTC